Sequencing of this T cell receptor (beta chain) was carried out in a study of T-cell memory formation after mild COVID-19. Overall study results and limits: Among clones contracting day 15 to 85, CD4/CD8 was balanced, whereas later expanders leaned CD4+.

Employing constant-segment primers, 5'RACE generated TCR alpha and TCR beta cDNA libraries bearing sample barcodes and UMIs. TCRdb reprocessed the 5' RACE reads via MiXCR and lists one record per CDR3 protein. The table lists 470,000 or so distinct CDR3 sequences, 20% to 25% of them singletons. V lost 5 bases and J lost 8, with 15 bases in between. CDR1 is MNHEY, CDR2 SVGAGI, per germline. CDR3 size: 13 residues. A note on this clonotype: The target antigen is unknown.

Sequenced input: PBMCs or a T cell subset sorted from them (not recorded which). This chain joins TRBV6-5 and TRBJ1-2, with a possible D match to TRBD1 (5 bases). The sequence was obtained from an adult woman who had mild COVID-19 (a few samples of this study predate the infection). Cell type and time point are not known. CDR3 in amino acids: CASSMGPLGGYTF. DNA for the CDR3: TGTGCCAGCAGTATGGGACCCCTGGGAGGCTACACCTTC.